This T cell receptor (beta chain) derives from a study of tumor-infiltrating lymphocytes in localized non-small cell lung cancer. Study-wide context: The cohort mixed smokers and never-smokers, several histologies, and some post-neoadjuvant-chemotherapy samples. Resected tumor was paired with non-adjacent uninvolved lung from the same patient.

Only in-frame clones appear in the TCRdb table, and some are missing; sequencing was by immunoSEQ multiplex PCR. Found here are some 13,000 clones, 74% of them singletons; the top ten hold 13% to 15%. Findings of the study overall: Compared with uninvolved lung, tumors showed higher T cell infiltration by TCRbeta sequencing. Different pieces of the same tissue went to different assays, confounding technical variation with intratumor heterogeneity.

Trimming left V 7 bases short and J 1 base short, with 14 bases between. CDR1 and CDR2 (germline): SEHNR, FQNEAQ (reference sequence). The CDR3 totals 16 residues. Comments on this clone: Its antigen is as yet unknown.

Sequenced material: uninvolved lung tissue not adjacent to the tumor. This sequence joins TRBV7-9 and TRBJ2-6, with TRBD2 as a possible D gene (7 bases). This clonotype was obtained from a human donor with non-small cell lung cancer. This CDR3 reads CASTGGAQSGANVLTF. DNA for the CDR3: TGTGCCAGCACTGGGGGGGCCCAATCTGGGGCCAACGTCCTGACTTTC. Variable domain in full (rest from reference TRBV7-9 and TRBJ2-6): DTGVSQNPRHKITKRGQNVTFRCDPISEHNRLYWYRQTLGQGPEFLTYFQNEAQLEKSRLLSDRFSAERPKGSFSTLEIQRTEQGDSAMYLCASTGGAQSGANVLTFGAGSRLTVL.